This T cell receptor (beta chain) was sequenced during a study of T cells in Graves' hyperthyroidism and ophthalmopathy. The CDR3 is made up of 14 amino acids. The germline V and J ends were trimmed by 3 bases and 0 bases, with 5 bases remaining between them. CDR1 and CDR2 from the germline V gene are LNHDA and SQIVND (reference sequence). This clonotype was counted ten times or more. The study enrolled patients aged 18 to 65 with newly diagnosed hyperthyroidism of under 2 months' duration. Amplified TCR beta CDR3 regions derived from RNA transcripts. An initial round of RT-PCR targeting the TCR CDR3 relied on the HTBI primer set. TCRdb recomputed calls from the multiplex PCR reads with MiXCR, one row per CDR3 protein. The repertoire consists of 450,000 to 700,000 distinct CDR3 sequences, with about 43% occurring once and the leading ten covering around 8%.

Sequenced input: peripheral blood or thyroid tissue (not recorded which). The source of this sequence is a young woman with Graves' hyperthyroidism. The chain combines TRBV19 with TRBJ2-2; D is ambiguous. CDR3 residues: CASSIITNTGELFF. CDR3 nucleotide sequence: TGTGCCAGTAGTATTATTACGAACACCGGGGAGCTGTTTTTT.